This is a list of T cell receptor beta chains from one sample in a study of T cells after yellow fever vaccination. TCRdb reanalysed the 5' RACE reads using MiXCR and keeps one entry per CDR3 protein. This sample yields approximately 250,000 distinct CDR3 sequences, of which 3.6% are seen a single time; about a fifth belongs to the top ten. Source: PBMCs, taken 15 days after the yellow fever booster vaccination. The receptors originated from a man between 18 and 35 years old who received the YFV17D yellow fever vaccine. Both conserved end residues are part of each CDR3. D genes are given only for firm matches. Size is stated for part of the rows, as once, few or many counts, or as a class when the clone is expanded.

size,J,V,D,CDR3,DNA
many,TRBJ2-3,TRBV7-2,.,CASSRLGSTDTQYF,TGTGCCAGCAGCCGACTAGGAAGCACAGATACGCAGTATTTT
many,TRBJ2-5,TRBV3-1,.,CASSREVQMETQYF,TGTGCCAGCAGCCGAGAGGTCCAGATGGAGACCCAGTACTTC
.,TRBJ2-1,TRBV20-1,.,CSARDPLARAYNEQFF,TGCAGTGCTAGAGACCCACTAGCCCGAGCCTACAATGAGCAGTTCTTC
many,TRBJ2-1,TRBV4-2,TRBD2,CASSQGQGGISEQFF,TGTGCCAGCAGCCAAGGGCAGGGAGGGATAAGTGAGCAGTTCTTC
many,TRBJ2-2,TRBV7-3,.,CASSLVGTGGELFF,TGTGCCAGCAGCTTAGTGGGGACTGGCGGGGAGCTGTTTTTT
many,TRBJ2-5,TRBV12-3/TRBV12-4,TRBD2,CASSPTSRQETQYF,TGTGCCAGCAGTCCGACTAGCAGGCAAGAGACCCAGTACTTC
few,TRBJ2-3,TRBV5-6,.,CASSLGTVPDTQYF,TGTGCCAGCAGCCTCGGGACTGTGCCAGATACGCAGTATTTT
many,TRBJ2-5,TRBV18,.,CASSPRSQETQYF,TGTGCCAGCTCACCTAGGAGTCAAGAGACCCAGTACTTC
many,TRBJ2-5,TRBV18,TRBD2,CASSPPSGAGETQYF,TGTGCCAGCTCACCACCGAGCGGGGCCGGAGAGACCCAGTACTTC
few,TRBJ1-1,TRBV4-3,.,CASSHNPGGEGTEAFF,TGCGCCAGCAGCCACAATCCCGGGGGTGAGGGCACTGAAGCTTTCTTT
many,TRBJ1-1,TRBV12-3/TRBV12-4,.,CASSRAGAGSTEAFF,TGTGCCAGCAGTAGGGCAGGGGCGGGAAGCACTGAAGCTTTCTTT
many,TRBJ1-1,TRBV5-1,.,CASSLDRAMNTEAFF,TGCGCCAGCAGCTTGGACAGGGCAATGAACACTGAAGCTTTCTTT
many,TRBJ2-5,TRBV24-1,.,CATTSPLRDRGRLATSGYQETQYF,TGTGCCACCACCTCACCCCTCCGGGACAGGGGACGACTAGCGACTAGCGGATACCAAGAGACCCAGTACTTC
few,TRBJ1-2,TRBV5-4,.,CASSLARWGPVGYTF,TGTGCCAGCAGCTTGGCCCGCTGGGGTCCGGTTGGCTACACCTTC
many,TRBJ2-5,TRBV4-2,.,CASSQGVGKQETQYF,TGTGCCAGCAGCCAAGGCGTCGGGAAGCAAGAGACCCAGTACTTC
many,TRBJ2-5,TRBV9,.,CASSDIVGGQETQYF,TGTGCCAGCAGCGACATCGTCGGGGGACAAGAGACCCAGTACTTC
many,TRBJ2-1,TRBV20-1,TRBD1,CSASRDRGFFEQFF,TGCAGTGCTTCCCGGGACAGGGGATTTTTTGAGCAGTTCTTC
many,TRBJ1-1,TRBV7-9,.,CASSLDVTATEAFF,TGTGCCAGCAGCTTAGACGTTACCGCCACTGAAGCTTTCTTT
few,TRBJ1-2,TRBV6-5,.,CASGQGGDKNGYTF,TGTGCCAGCGGCCAGGGAGGGGATAAGAATGGCTACACCTTC
many,TRBJ2-3,TRBV11-1,.,CASSLGSNTDTQYF,TGTGCCAGCAGCTTAGGATCCAACACAGATACGCAGTATTTT
few,TRBJ1-5,TRBV15,.,CATSSRGDQPQHF,TGTGCCACCAGCTCACGAGGAGATCAGCCCCAGCATTTT
many,TRBJ1-6,TRBV12-3/TRBV12-4,TRBD1,CASSSGQYRNSPLHF,TGTGCCAGCAGCTCGGGACAGTATCGAAATTCACCCCTCCACTTT
many,TRBJ2-5,TRBV20-1,.,CSARAVQETQYF,TGCAGTGCTCGGGCAGTCCAAGAGACCCAGTACTTC
few,TRBJ1-1,TRBV6-2/TRBV6-3,TRBD1,CASSYRRGLSTEAFF,TGTGCCAGCAGTTACAGAAGGGGGCTGAGCACTGAAGCTTTCTTT
many,TRBJ1-2,TRBV10-3,TRBD1,CAISPQGAYGYTF,TGTGCCATCAGTCCACAGGGGGCCTATGGCTACACCTTC
many,TRBJ2-3,TRBV5-1,.,CASGGTQETDTQYF,TGCGCCAGCGGGGGAACGCAGGAGACAGATACGCAGTATTTT